This TCR beta chain was recorded in a study of CD8+ T cells in alopecia areata. Across the whole study: A regimen of oral tofacitinib, 5 to 10 mg twice daily, was given to treated patients. Treatment ran 6 to 18 months, with 6 months of follow-up afterward. Study-level findings and limits: In patients, TCRs were shared less clearly than in mice, and HLA may possibly be involved.

Germline V CDR1 and CDR2: MDHEN, SYDVKM. The CDR3 extends over 13 amino acids. The V and J ends lost 3 bases and 9 bases respectively, with 14 bases between them. Comment on this clone: Its specificity is not known.

Investigators isolated RNA and reverse transcribed it into cDNA to act as the sequencing template. TCRdb keeps only in-frame clones here, not all; method: immunoSEQ multiplex PCR. Among about 5,900 clones listed, about 60% were seen once. Alopecia areata patients gave lesional scalp punch biopsies and peripheral blood samples. Sequenced input: skin. This sequence joins TRBV28 and TRBJ1-1; D perhaps matches TRBD1 (6 bases). The receptor's source is a human donor with alopecia areata. CDR3 DNA: TGTGCCAGCAGTTTGTCGAGGGACAAAAAAGCTTTCTTT. Amino acids: CASSLSRDKKAFF. Looking up the rest from reference TRBV28 and TRBJ1-1 gives the full variable domain: DVKVTQSSRYLVKRTGEKVFLECVQDMDHENMFWYRQDPGLGLRLIYFSYDVKMKEKGDIPEGYSVSREKKERFSLILESASTNQTSMYLCASSLSRDKKAFFGQGTRLTVV.